The 25 T cell receptor beta chains below come from one sample, sequenced in a study of blood T cell repertoires in COVID-19. Sequencing used immunoSEQ multiplex PCR; TCRdb keeps in-frame clones, though not all of them. The profile shows roughly 450,000 clones, less than 95% of them singletons. Sequenced sample: PBMCs or T cells enriched from blood (not recorded which). These receptors were collected from a man between 18 and 35 years old who had recovered from COVID-19.

The chain is built from TRBV3-1 (or the pseudogene TRBV3-2) and TRBJ2-7, with a tentative D call TRBD2 (7 bases). Trimming left V 1 base short and J 7 bases short, with 17 bases between. Germline V gives CDR1 LGHDT, CDR2 YNNKEL (reference sequence). The CDR3 has 15 amino acids. CDR3 region: CASSQAGGHLNEQYF. For the CDR3, the DNA is TGTGCCAGCAGCCAAGCCGGGGGGCACTTGAATGAGCAGTACTTC.

The chain uses TRBV4-1 and TRBJ2-3, with TRBD2 identical over 9 bases. This CDR3 contains 16 residues. J gave up 2 bases and V 5 bases, and 8 bases lay outside the gene matches. The V gene's germline CDR1 is MGHRA and CDR2 YSYEKL. CDR3 sequence: CASSFGAGGTTDTQYF. In DNA form, the CDR3 reads TGCGCCAGCAGCTTCGGAGCGGGGGGCACCACAGATACGCAGTATTTT.

This chain connects TRBV5-1 to TRBJ1-4, with TRBD1 matching over 8 bases. CDR1 is SGHRS, CDR2 YFSETQ, per germline. The CDR3 consists of 15 residues. V lost 1 base and J lost 4; bases outside the gene matches: 3. CDR3 protein: CASSLMTGDNEKLFF. In nucleotides, the CDR3 is TGCGCCAGCAGCTTGATGACAGGGGATAATGAAAAACTGTTTTTT.

The gene calls are TRBV11-2 and TRBJ2-7; D uncertain. Between the trimmed V and J ends, which lost 5 bases and 2 bases, there was a span of 16 bases. CDR1 and CDR2 (germline): SGHAT, FQNNGV. There are 15 residues in the CDR3. This chain's CDR3 is CASSRIAQPPYEQYF. The CDR3 nucleotides read TGTGCCAGCAGCCGGATAGCCCAACCTCCCTACGAGCAGTACTTC.

This CDR3 is CASSSGPSSGRGGEKLFF. The CDR3 DNA sequence: TGTGCCAGCAGCTCCGGACCCTCGAGCGGGAGGGGTGGTGAAAAACTGTTTTTT. The chain employs TRBV5-4 and TRBJ1-4; a weak D match, TRBD1 (5 bases). Germline V gives CDR1 SGHNT, CDR2 YYREEE (reference sequence). Between the trimmed V and J ends, which lost 3 bases and 7 bases, there was a span of 25 bases. The CDR3 is 18 amino acids.

The J gene is TRBJ2-2, the V gene TRBV3-1 (or the pseudogene TRBV3-2), with D maybe TRBD2 (7 bases). Germline V gene data show CDR1 as LGHDT and CDR2 as YNNKEL (reference sequence). CDR3 length: 17 residues. Trimming took 0 bases from V and 1 from J, leaving 12 bases between them. CDR3 bases: TGTGCCAGCAGCCAAGAGGGGGGGCGTCTGAACACCGGGGAGCTGTTTTTT. It yields the protein CASSQEGGRLNTGELFF.

This sequence joins TRBV27 and TRBJ1-4; 8 nucleotides line up with TRBD1. The CDR3 has 16 residues. The V gene end was trimmed by 4 bases and the J gene end by 7 bases; junction bases not matched to a gene: 11. The germline CDR1 and CDR2 sequences are MNHEY and SMNVEV (reference sequence). Written as DNA, the CDR3 is TGTGCCAGCAGTTCCCTTCAGGGGGCGAAGGGTGAAAAACTGTTTTTT. It codes for CASSSLQGAKGEKLFF. The entire variable domain, with the rest obtained from reference TRBV27 and TRBJ1-4, is as follows: EAQVTQNPRYLITVTGKKLTVTCSQNMNHEYMSWYRQDPGLGLRQIYYSMNVEVTDKGDVPEGYKVSRKEKRNFPLILESPSPNQTSLYFCASSSLQGAKGEKLFFGSGTQLSVL.

The chain has TRBV6-2 or TRBV6-3 and TRBJ1-5; D call uncertain. The germline gives CDR1 MNHEY, CDR2 SVGEGT. V dropped 5 bases and J dropped 0 bases, with 8 bases sitting between them. This CDR3 has 14 residues. CDR3 in amino acids: CASSNSDSNQPQHF. CDR3 nucleotides: TGTGCCAGCAGTAACAGTGATAGCAATCAGCCCCAGCATTTT.

This chain uses TRBV7-9 with TRBJ1-4, with D uncertain. Trimming pared 5 bases from V and 7 bases from J, leaving 17 bases between. CDR1 and CDR2 from the germline V gene are SEHNR and FQNEAQ (reference sequence). The CDR3 consists of 15 residues. The CDR3 region is CASSREGAGGEKLFF. The CDR3 nucleotides are TGTGCCAGCAGCCGGGAAGGAGCCGGCGGTGAAAAACTGTTTTTT. Drawing the rest from reference TRBV7-9 and TRBJ1-4, the complete variable domain is DTGVSQNPRHKITKRGQNVTFRCDPISEHNRLYWYRQTLGQGPEFLTYFQNEAQLEKSRLLSDRFSAERPKGSFSTLEIQRTEQGDSAMYLCASSREGAGGEKLFFGSGTQLSVL.

The chain employs TRBV28 and TRBJ1-5; 9 bases align to TRBD1. There are 13 residues in the CDR3. Germline loops: CDR1 MDHEN, CDR2 SYDVKM. Trimming removed 7 bases from V and 7 bases from J; junction bases left unmatched: 5. In DNA form, the CDR3 reads TGTGCCAGCACGGACAGGGGTCACCAGCCCCAGCATTTT. Translation gives CASTDRGHQPQHF.

The chain couples TRBV9 to TRBJ1-6; TRBD1 aligns across 7 bases. CDR1 is SGDLS, CDR2 YYNGEE, per germline. CDR3 length equals 16 residues. After removal of 1 base from V and 9 bases from J, the junction contained 10 bases not matched to a gene. The CDR3 reads CASSVSDRVFVSPLHF. Here the CDR3 DNA reads TGTGCCAGCAGCGTAAGCGACAGGGTCTTTGTTTCACCCCTCCACTTT.

The chain uses TRBV7-8 and TRBJ1-1, with a weak D call TRBD1 (6 bases). The V gene's germline CDR1 is SGHVS and CDR2 FQNEAQ. Trimming took 0 bases from V and 2 from J, leaving 22 bases between them. This CDR3 has 19 amino acids. The CDR3 protein is CASSLAPRAGVRVNTEAFF. CDR3 in DNA: TGTGCCAGCAGCTTAGCCCCCAGGGCAGGGGTTCGAGTAAACACTGAAGCTTTCTTT.

This sequence joins TRBV27 and TRBJ1-6; D may be TRBD1 (6 bases). CDR3 length: 13 residues. Trimming pared 5 bases from V and 9 bases from J, leaving 11 bases between. The germline CDR1 and CDR2 sequences are MNHEY and SMNVEV (reference sequence). CDR3 amino acids: CASSLNRVSPLHF. CDR3 DNA: TGTGCCAGCAGTCTGAACAGGGTTTCACCCCTCCACTTT.

Of note for this clone: The same CDR3 is also encoded by other DNA sequences in this sample. The chain employs TRBV16 and TRBJ1-1; D gene uncertain. The V end was cut by 0 bases, the J end by 2 bases, with 7 bases between. Germline CDR1 is KGHSY and CDR2 is FQNENV. The CDR3 length is 14 residues. CDR3: CASSQSSVNTEAFF. CDR3 in DNA: TGTGCCAGCAGCCAATCATCAGTAAACACTGAAGCTTTCTTT.

The chain couples TRBV28 to TRBJ1-2, with TRBD1 matching 8 bases. Germline V gives CDR1 MDHEN, CDR2 SYDVKM. Unmatched junction bases numbered 6, after V lost 3 bases and J lost 6 bases. The CDR3 is 14 residues long. CDR3 protein: CASSLTGQGHGYTF. CDR3 sequence (DNA): TGTGCCAGCAGTTTGACCGGACAGGGACATGGCTACACCTTC.

The rearrangement links TRBV11-2 to TRBJ2-2, with D unresolved. Germline V gene data show CDR1 as SGHAT and CDR2 as FQNNGV. V dropped 3 bases and J dropped 5 bases, with 16 bases sitting between them. This CDR3 has 16 residues. The CDR3 bases are TGTGCCAGCAGCTTCCAACAGCCTGTAGTGACCGGGGAGCTGTTTTTT. It codes for CASSFQQPVVTGELFF.

The V gene is TRBV6-5, the J gene TRBJ1-3, with D hard to call. CDR1 MNHEY and CDR2 SVGAGI come from the germline V gene. Trimming took 6 bases from V and 0 from J, leaving 9 bases between them. The CDR3 loop spans 14 amino acids. This CDR3 reads CASRPQVSGNTIYF. CDR3 nucleotide sequence: TGTGCCAGCAGACCCCAGGTCTCTGGAAACACCATATATTTT.

This sequence joins TRBV5-8 and TRBJ2-3, with unresolved D. Germline V gene lookup returns CDR1 SGHTS and CDR2 YDEGEE. This CDR3 comprises 14 residues. V lost 3 bases to trimming and J lost 0 bases, with 8 bases between them. CDR3 protein: CASSWASSTDTQYF. DNA of the CDR3: TGTGCCAGCAGCTGGGCGAGTAGCACAGATACGCAGTATTTT.

The chain recombines TRBV3-1 (or the pseudogene TRBV3-2) with TRBJ1-1; 7 bases are a match to TRBD1. Unmatched junction bases numbered 8, after V lost 3 bases and J lost 4 bases. Germline V gives CDR1 LGHDT, CDR2 YNNKEL (reference sequence). CDR3 length: 15 residues. For the CDR3, the DNA is TGTGCCAGCAGCCACAGGGGGACAATAGGCACTGAAGCTTTCTTT. Its translation: CASSHRGTIGTEAFF.

The chain carries TRBV15 and TRBJ2-1; TRBD1 might be the D (5 bases). From germline, CDR1 is LNHNV and CDR2 YYDKDF (reference sequence). This CDR3 spans 14 amino acids. V was shortened by 9 bases and J by 0 bases, with 12 bases between the two germline ends. In DNA form, the CDR3 reads TGTGCCACTCGGACATGGAGCTCCTACAATGAGCAGTTCTTC. Translation: CATRTWSSYNEQFF.

This sequence joins TRBV28 and TRBJ1-5; 10 bases are shared with TRBD1. V lost 3 bases to trimming and J lost 9 bases; unmatched junction nucleotides: 8. Germline lookup yields CDR1 MDHEN and CDR2 SYDVKM. The CDR3 length is 15 residues. Here the CDR3 DNA reads TGTGCCAGCAGTTTGCGACAGGGGGCTTTCGGGCCCCAGCATTTT. Translation gives CASSLRQGAFGPQHF.

This chain links TRBV9 with TRBJ1-2, with D possibly matching TRBD1 (6 bases). The germline V and J ends were trimmed by 3 bases and 11 bases, with 17 bases remaining between them. The CDR3 has 13 amino acids. Germline V gene lookup returns CDR1 SGDLS and CDR2 YYNGEE. The CDR3 here is CASSAILQGVYTF. In nucleotides, the CDR3 is TGTGCCAGCAGCGCGATTCTACAGGGAGTTTACACCTTC.

The CDR3 nucleotides are TGTGCCAGCAGCTTATCCGGGGGTGGATCCTACAATGAGCAGTTCTTC. Amino acid sequence: CASSLSGGGSYNEQFF. The chain links TRBV7-3 to TRBJ2-1; D is possibly TRBD2 (6 bases). V lost 2 bases and J 1 base, leaving 12 bases between the germline ends. CDR3 length equals 16 residues. The germline V gene encodes CDR1 SGHTA and CDR2 FQGTGA.

The chain is built from TRBV6-4 and TRBJ2-2; TRBD1 matches 7 bases. Per germline, CDR1 MRHNA and CDR2 SNTAGT. The CDR3 sequence is 16 residues long. V shed 0 bases and J 6 bases; nucleotides not matched to a gene: 7. The CDR3 region has the DNA TGTGCCAGCAGTGACTCGAATAGGGGGCGCCCCGGGGAGCTGTTTTTT. Encoded protein: CASSDSNRGRPGELFF.

V gene TRBV28 combines with J gene TRBJ2-7; possible D gene TRBD1, 5 bases. Germline V CDR1 and CDR2: MDHEN, SYDVKM. V lost 2 bases and J 7 bases, leaving 15 bases between the germline ends. The CDR3 has 14 residues. CDR3 in DNA: TGTGCCAGCAGTTTAGATGCAGGGAAAGGGGAGCAGTACTTC. Its translation: CASSLDAGKGEQYF.